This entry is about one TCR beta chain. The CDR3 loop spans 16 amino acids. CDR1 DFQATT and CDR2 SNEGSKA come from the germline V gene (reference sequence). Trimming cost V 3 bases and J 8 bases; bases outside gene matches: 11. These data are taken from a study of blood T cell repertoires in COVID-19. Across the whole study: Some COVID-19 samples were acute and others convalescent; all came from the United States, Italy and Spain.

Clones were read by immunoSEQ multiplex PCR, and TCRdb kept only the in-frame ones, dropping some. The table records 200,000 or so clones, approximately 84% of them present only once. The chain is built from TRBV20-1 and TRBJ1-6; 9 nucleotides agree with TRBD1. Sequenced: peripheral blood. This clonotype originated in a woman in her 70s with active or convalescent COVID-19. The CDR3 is CSASPGTGLGDSPLHF. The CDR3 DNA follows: TGCAGTGCTAGTCCCGGGACAGGGTTGGGCGATTCACCCCTCCACTTT.